This T cell receptor beta chain came from a study of control samples from healthy donors and cancer patients. Assay used: immunoSEQ multiplex PCR; TCRdb lists only in-frame clones, some missing. This repertoire shows 70,000 to 80,000 clones, around 84% found once; its top ten account for roughly 15%. The sequence was obtained from a man aged 50 to 59 in good health. The sample was blood.

CDR3 DNA sequence: TGTGCCAGCTCACCATCGGCTCCGGGGAGGTCGAACACCGGGGAGCTGTTTTTT. Translating gives CASSPSAPGRSNTGELFF. This chain joins TRBV18 and TRBJ2-2; D may be TRBD2 (6 bases). V was trimmed by 2 bases and J by 0 bases, leaving 16 bases between them. From germline, CDR1 is KGHSH and CDR2 LQKENI. The CDR3 loop spans 18 amino acids.